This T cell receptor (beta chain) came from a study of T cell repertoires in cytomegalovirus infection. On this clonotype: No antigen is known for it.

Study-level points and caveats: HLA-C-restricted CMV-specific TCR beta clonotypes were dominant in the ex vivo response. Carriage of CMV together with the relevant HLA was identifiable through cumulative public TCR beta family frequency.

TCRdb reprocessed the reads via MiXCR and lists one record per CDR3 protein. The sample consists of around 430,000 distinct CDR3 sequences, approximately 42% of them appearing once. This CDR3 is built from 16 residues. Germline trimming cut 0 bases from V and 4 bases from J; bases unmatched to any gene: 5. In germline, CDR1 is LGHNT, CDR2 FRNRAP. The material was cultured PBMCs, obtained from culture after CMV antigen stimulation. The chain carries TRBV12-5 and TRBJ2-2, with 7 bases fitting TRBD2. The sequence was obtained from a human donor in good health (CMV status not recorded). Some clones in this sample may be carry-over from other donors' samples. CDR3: CASGLVPGGVTGELFF. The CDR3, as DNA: TGTGCTAGTGGTTTGGTACCGGGAGGAGTCACCGGGGAGCTGTTTTTT.